This TCR beta chain is from a study of technical replicates of blood from several donors. The data were produced by immunoSEQ multiplex PCR, yet TCRdb's version contains in-frame clones alone and is incomplete. Of under 90,000 clones detected, roughly 98% appear once; the ten largest clones hold approximately 0.15%. The germline V gene has CDR1 MDHEN and CDR2 SYDVKM. Trimming removed 6 bases at V and 3 bases at J, with 12 bases between. This CDR3 region has 14 residues. The sample taken for sequencing was T cells isolated from PBMCs. The rearrangement joins TRBV28 to TRBJ1-5; D is perhaps TRBD1 (5 bases). The sequence was collected from a human donor in good health. The CDR3 region is CASRSGIYNQPQHF. The DNA for the CDR3 is TGTGCCAGCAGATCAGGGATTTACAATCAGCCCCAGCATTTT.